What follows are 9 T cell receptor beta chains derived from one specimen sequenced in a study of blood T cell repertoires in COVID-19. Produced via immunoSEQ multiplex PCR; TCRdb's table is partial and in-frame only. This table holds 120,000 to 150,000 clones, approximately 90% found once. The sequencing input was peripheral blood. Receptors were obtained from a woman in her fifties or sixties with active or convalescent COVID-19.

This clone was seen only a few times. V gene TRBV7-2 combines with J gene TRBJ1-2; 8 bases align to TRBD1. The CDR3 contains 14 residues. Per germline, CDR1 SGHTA and CDR2 FQGNSA. The junction had 9 bases not matched to a gene; V was cut back by 6 bases and J by 6 bases. The CDR3 DNA follows: TGTGCCAGCAGTCGCCGTGAGACAGGGGATGGCTACACCTTC. Residues: CASSRRETGDGYTF.

The chain has TRBV5-4 and TRBJ2-4; 9 positions match TRBD2. Per germline, CDR1 SGHNT and CDR2 YYREEE (reference sequence). V was pared by 3 bases and J by 7 bases, with 17 bases of the junction left unmatched. The length of the CDR3 is 18 residues. The CDR3 loop is CASSWGPSGGGAGNIQYF. CDR3 nucleotides: TGTGCCAGCAGCTGGGGACCCTCTGGCGGGGGGGCCGGTAACATTCAGTACTTC.

CDR3 residues: CATSSMGGDYNEQFF. The CDR3 bases are TGTGCCACCAGCAGTATGGGGGGGGACTACAATGAGCAGTTCTTC. The gene calls are TRBV15 and TRBJ2-1; 7 positions agree with TRBD2. With V trimmed by 3 bases and J by 3 bases, 5 bases remained unmatched. The CDR3 is 15 residues long. The germline CDR1 and CDR2 sequences are LNHNV and YYDKDF (reference sequence).

The chain has TRBV18 and TRBJ1-1, with 10 bases matching TRBD1. Germline CDR1 reads KGHSH; CDR2 reads LQKENI. The V and J ends lost 3 bases and 5 bases, in that order; junction bases with no gene match: 6. The CDR3 sequence is 15 residues long. The CDR3 nucleotides read TGTGCCAGCTCACCTCAGGGACAGGGGCGTACTGAAGCTTTCTTT. The encoded protein is CASSPQGQGRTEAFF.

The rearrangement links TRBV7-2 to TRBJ2-3, with 11 positions matching TRBD2. V lost 2 bases and J lost 3; bases outside the gene matches: 1. Germline CDR1 reads SGHTA; CDR2 reads FQGNSA. The CDR3 loop spans 15 amino acids. This CDR3 is CASSLRLAGTDTQYF. In DNA form, the CDR3 reads TGTGCCAGCAGCTTAAGACTAGCGGGGACAGATACGCAGTATTTT. Combining the CDR3 with reference TRBV7-2 and TRBJ2-3 gives the whole variable domain GAGVSQSPSNKVTEKGKDVELRCDPISGHTALYWYRQSLGQGLEFLIYFQGNSAPDKSGLPSDRFSAERTGGSVSTLTIQRTQQEDSAVYLCASSLRLAGTDTQYFGPGTRLTVL.

The chain joins TRBV10-3 to TRBJ1-1, with 10 bases aligning to TRBD1. This CDR3 contains 15 residues. Germline V CDR1 and CDR2: ENHRY, SYGVKD. The J segment lost 1 base and the V segment lost 6 bases, leaving 5 bases of the junction unmatched. The chain's CDR3 is CAISLGTGANTEAFF. The CDR3 nucleotides read TGTGCCATCAGCCTAGGGACAGGGGCGAACACTGAAGCTTTCTTT.

The chain recombines TRBV9 with TRBJ2-3, with D possibly TRBD2 on 5 matching bases. The CDR3 is 15 residues long. Germline V gene lookup returns CDR1 SGDLS and CDR2 YYNGEE. V dropped 1 base and J dropped 2 bases, with 11 bases sitting between them. The CDR3: CASSVSGLNTDTQYF. The CDR3 DNA is TGTGCCAGCAGCGTAAGTGGACTTAACACAGATACGCAGTATTTT. Filled out from reference TRBV9 and TRBJ2-3, the complete variable domain reads DSGVTQTPKHLITATGQRVTLRCSPRSGDLSVYWYQQSLDQGLQFLIQYYNGEERAKGNILERFSAQQFPDLHSELNLSSLELGDSALYFCASSVSGLNTDTQYFGPGTRLTVL.

CDR3 in DNA: TGTGCCAGCAGTTTACTAGAGCCAACTGAAGCTTTCTTT. Translation gives CASSLLEPTEAFF. This chain uses TRBV12-3 or TRBV12-4 with TRBJ1-1; D is unclear. V was clipped by 2 bases and J by 5 bases, with 9 bases between them. The CDR3 contains 13 residues.

The J gene is TRBJ2-7, the V gene TRBV3-1 (or the pseudogene TRBV3-2), with 8 positions matching TRBD1. The CDR3 length is 14 residues. Germline lookup yields CDR1 LGHDT and CDR2 YNNKEL (reference sequence). Trimming at V came to 5 bases and at J to 7 bases, leaving 10 bases not matched to a gene. The CDR3 sequence is CASSSRDRWGEQYF. DNA for the CDR3: TGTGCCAGCAGCTCCCGGGACAGGTGGGGAGAGCAGTACTTC.